The entry below gives a single T cell receptor (beta chain) sequence along with its context. This entry belongs to a study of T cell changes during pregnancy in multiple sclerosis. The V gene end was trimmed by 2 bases and the J gene end by 9 bases; junction bases not matched to a gene: 13. CDR3 size: 16 residues. The V gene's germline CDR1 is SGHDN and CDR2 FVKESK. Method: immunoSEQ multiplex PCR; TCRdb's copy keeps in-frame clones and lacks some. This table has about 42,000 clones, around four fifths appearing once. The sequenced sample was CD4+ T cells from peripheral blood mononuclear cells, obtained before pregnancy. The chain couples TRBV14 to TRBJ2-1; 7 bases are shared with TRBD2. The clonotype comes from a female donor with multiple sclerosis, enrolled in a pregnancy study. CDR3 protein: CASSQIPWEGLGEQFF. CDR3 in DNA: TGTGCCAGCAGCCAAATTCCGTGGGAGGGCCTTGGTGAGCAGTTCTTC.